A selection of T cell receptor beta chains follows, all from one sample in a study of memory CD4+ T cells and cytomegalovirus serostatus. The method was immunoSEQ multiplex PCR; TCRdb's version includes in-frame clones alone and lacks a portion of them. The data show approximately 92,000 clones, 80% seen once. The sample taken for sequencing was memory CD4+ T cells from blood. These receptors were obtained from an adult in good health and CMV-seropositive. Both conserved end residues are part of each CDR3. A D gene is named only where the DNA matches it firmly.

v_call: TRBV28; j_call: TRBJ2-7; d_call: TRBD2; cdr3_nt: TGTGCCAGCAGTTTTGGCGGGAGGGCGTACGAGCAGTACTTC; cdr3_aa: CASSFGGRAYEQYF
v_call: TRBV19; j_call: TRBJ1-5; d_call: NA; cdr3_nt: TGTGCCAGTAGTATTTCTGAGGGGAGTGTGGCTCAGCCCCAGCATTTT; cdr3_aa: CASSISEGSVAQPQHF
v_call: TRBV5-6; j_call: TRBJ2-7; d_call: NA; cdr3_nt: TGTGCCAGCAGCTTGATCGTGGGGGGCAGGGACGAGCAGTACTTC; cdr3_aa: CASSLIVGGRDEQYF
v_call: TRBV7-3; j_call: TRBJ1-5; d_call: NA; cdr3_nt: TGTGCCAGCAGCTCAAAGGGGGGGGCCGGTCAGCCCCAGCATTTT; cdr3_aa: CASSSKGGAGQPQHF
v_call: TRBV2; j_call: TRBJ1-2; d_call: NA; cdr3_nt: TGTGCCAGCAGCCTAACCCACATGTCCTATGGCTACACCTTC; cdr3_aa: CASSLTHMSYGYTF
v_call: TRBV5-6; j_call: TRBJ1-5; d_call: NA; cdr3_nt: TGTGCCAGCAGCTTGGGGGTTAATCAGCCCCAGCATTTT; cdr3_aa: CASSLGVNQPQHF
v_call: TRBV5-4; j_call: TRBJ2-1; d_call: TRBD1; cdr3_nt: TGTGCCAGCAGCCCCTGGACAGGGGGCAAAAATGAGCAGTTCTTC; cdr3_aa: CASSPWTGGKNEQFF
v_call: TRBV10-1; j_call: TRBJ2-5; d_call: TRBD1; cdr3_nt: TGCGCCAGCAGTGTAGACAGGGTGGGGACCCAGTACTTC; cdr3_aa: CASSVDRVGTQYF
v_call: TRBV18; j_call: TRBJ2-7; d_call: NA; cdr3_nt: TGTGCCAGCTCACCACCCGCTAGCATCTACGAGCAGTACTTC; cdr3_aa: CASSPPASIYEQYF
v_call: TRBV9; j_call: TRBJ2-7; d_call: NA; cdr3_nt: TGTGCCAGCAGCGTAGGGCCGGACACCACCTACGAGCAGTACTTC; cdr3_aa: CASSVGPDTTYEQYF
v_call: TRBV10-3; j_call: TRBJ2-7; d_call: NA; cdr3_nt: TGTGCCATCAGTGAGTCGGGCAGGGGAGGGGGCGACGAGCAGTACTTC; cdr3_aa: CAISESGRGGGDEQYF
v_call: TRBV9; j_call: TRBJ2-5; d_call: NA; cdr3_nt: TGTGCCAGCAGCGTAGGGTCTATCCTGGGGGAGACCCAGTACTTC; cdr3_aa: CASSVGSILGETQYF
v_call: TRBV5-1; j_call: TRBJ1-1; d_call: NA; cdr3_nt: TGCGCCAGCAGCTTGGGCCGGGACTCCCATGAAGCTTTCTTT; cdr3_aa: CASSLGRDSHEAFF
v_call: TRBV30; j_call: TRBJ2-2; d_call: NA; cdr3_nt: TGTGCCTGGAGTGTCGGTCTTGGGGAGCTGTTTTTT; cdr3_aa: CAWSVGLGELFF
v_call: TRBV7-2; j_call: TRBJ1-3; d_call: TRBD1; cdr3_nt: TGTGCCAGCAGCTCCCAGGGGGCTGGAAACACCATATATTTT; cdr3_aa: CASSSQGAGNTIYF
v_call: TRBV29-1; j_call: TRBJ2-1; d_call: TRBD1; cdr3_nt: TGCAGCGTACAAAGGTCCGGGACAGGGGGTTCAGGGCAGTTCTTC; cdr3_aa: CSVQRSGTGGSGQFF
v_call: TRBV19; j_call: TRBJ1-3; d_call: NA; cdr3_nt: TGTGCCAGTAGTATACAGGGTGGAAACACCATATATTTT; cdr3_aa: CASSIQGGNTIYF
v_call: TRBV28; j_call: TRBJ2-3; d_call: TRBD1; cdr3_nt: TGTGCCAGCAGTTTCGGGGACAGGGACACAGATACGCAGTATTTT; cdr3_aa: CASSFGDRDTDTQYF